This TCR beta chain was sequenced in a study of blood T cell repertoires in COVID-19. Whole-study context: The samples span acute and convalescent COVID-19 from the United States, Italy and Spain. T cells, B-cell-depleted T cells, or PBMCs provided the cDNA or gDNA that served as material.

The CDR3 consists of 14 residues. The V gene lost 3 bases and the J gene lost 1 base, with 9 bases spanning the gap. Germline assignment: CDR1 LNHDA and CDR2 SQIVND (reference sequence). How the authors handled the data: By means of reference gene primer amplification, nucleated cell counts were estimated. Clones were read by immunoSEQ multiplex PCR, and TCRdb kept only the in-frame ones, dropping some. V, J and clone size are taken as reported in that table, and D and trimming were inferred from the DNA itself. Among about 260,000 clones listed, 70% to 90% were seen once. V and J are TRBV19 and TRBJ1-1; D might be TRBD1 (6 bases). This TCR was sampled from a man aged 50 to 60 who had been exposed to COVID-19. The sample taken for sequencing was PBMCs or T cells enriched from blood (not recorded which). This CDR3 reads CASSIATGNTEAFF. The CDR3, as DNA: TGTGCCAGTAGTATCGCGACAGGGAACACTGAAGCTTTCTTT.